The rows below give T cell receptor beta chains drawn from one sample of a study of OX40 agonist ivuxolimab in advanced cancers. Only in-frame clones appear in the TCRdb table, and some are missing; sequencing was by immunoSEQ multiplex PCR. Of tens of thousands of clones in the sample, more than 65% were seen once. Sequenced here: CD4+ or CD8+ T cells sorted from blood, sampled in a trial of the OX40 agonist ivuxolimab. Every receptor here comes from an adult with an advanced solid tumor such as melanoma, head and neck, liver or kidney cancer. The conserved cysteine and the conserved F or W are not part of the CDR3 here. D genes are given only for firm matches. Size is omitted from some rows. Given values are once, few, many or a class for expanded clones.

>11|TRBD1|TRBV28|TRBJ2-7|.
ASNGDSRYEQY
>12|TRBD1|TRBV5-1|TRBJ1-1|.
ASSLATGGTEAF
>11|.|TRBV14|TRBJ1-2|.
ASSQENLYGYT
>12|.|TRBV4-2|TRBJ1-1|.
ASSTGGMNTEAF
>11|.|TRBV19|TRBJ1-6|.
ASSRSAGSPLH
>11|.|TRBV13|TRBJ2-7|.
ASSLRLAREQY
>12|TRBD1|TRBV2|TRBJ1-4|.
ASSPGGSNEKLF
>14|.|TRBV19|TRBJ1-2|.
ASRTPGRPTRRGYT
>11|.|TRBV5-4|.|.
ASSFFGGPEQY
>14|.|TRBV4-3|TRBJ2-6|.
ASSQDYSSGANVLT
>11|.|TRBV7-6|TRBJ2-7|few
ASSLVPLDEQY
>13|TRBD2|TRBV5-1|TRBJ2-1|.
ASSLGLAGVNEQF
>11|.|TRBV6-5|TRBJ2-7|.
ASRPGIFHEQY
>13|.|TRBV19|TRBJ2-3|.
ASSIVGLSTDTQY
>10|.|TRBV10-3|TRBJ1-5|.
AISEDNQPQH